This entry is about one T cell receptor beta chain. What it binds is not known. TCRdb's table, derived via immunoSEQ multiplex PCR, lists solely in-frame clones and lacks some. Among roughly 30,000 clones, around 87% were seen once, and the ten largest hold less than 9.5%. This specimen comes from a study of somatic mutations in cytotoxic T cells in rheumatoid arthritis. Study-level findings and limits: CD8+ T cells showed clonality that did not differ significantly between patients with rheumatoid arthritis and age-matched healthy controls.

This CDR3 region has 11 residues. The V gene's germline CDR1 is SQVTM and CDR2 ANQGSEA. Trimming removed 5 bases at V and 6 bases at J, with 7 bases between. The source material was CD8+ T cells sorted from blood. The receptor's source is an adult with rheumatoid arthritis. V is TRBV29-1 and J is TRBJ2-2; tentative D call: TRBD1 (6 bases). CDR3 coding DNA: TGCAGCGTTTCAGGGGCCGGGGAGCTGTTTTTT. Translated: CSVSGAGELFF.